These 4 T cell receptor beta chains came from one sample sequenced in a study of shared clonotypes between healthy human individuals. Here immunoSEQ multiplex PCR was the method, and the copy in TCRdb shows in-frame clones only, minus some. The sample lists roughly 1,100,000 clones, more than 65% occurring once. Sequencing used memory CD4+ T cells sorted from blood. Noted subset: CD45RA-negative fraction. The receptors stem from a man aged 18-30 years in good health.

The CDR3 DNA is TGTGCCAGCAGCACCGGACGATTCGAGCAGTTCTTC. Its translation: CASSTGRFEQFF. The chain joins TRBV11-2 to TRBJ2-1; D gene unclear. The CDR3 sequence is 12 residues long. The germline CDR1 and CDR2 sequences are SGHAT and FQNNGV. With 5 bases removed from V and 10 bases from J, the gap between germline ends came to 12 bases.

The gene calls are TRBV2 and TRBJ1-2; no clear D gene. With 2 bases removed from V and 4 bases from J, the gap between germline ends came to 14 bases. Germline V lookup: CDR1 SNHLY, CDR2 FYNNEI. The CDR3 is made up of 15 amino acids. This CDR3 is CASSESEDYLYGYTF. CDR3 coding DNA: TGTGCCAGCAGTGAATCCGAGGACTACCTCTATGGCTACACCTTC.

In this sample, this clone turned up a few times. CDR3 sequence (DNA): TGCGCCAGCAGCCAAGATAGTTCCAGCTTCAATGAGCAGTTCTTC. It codes for CASSQDSSSFNEQFF. This sequence joins TRBV4-3 and TRBJ2-1, with D hard to call. CDR1 and CDR2 from the germline V gene are LGHNA and YSLEER. The CDR3 spans 15 residues. Trimming took off 0 bases at V and 6 bases at J, with 12 bases between the two ends.

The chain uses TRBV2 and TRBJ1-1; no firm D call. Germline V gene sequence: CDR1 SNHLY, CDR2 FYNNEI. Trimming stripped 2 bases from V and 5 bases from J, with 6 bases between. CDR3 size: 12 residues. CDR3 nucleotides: TGTGCCAGCAGTGAAAGACGGACTGAAGCTTTCTTT. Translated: CASSERRTEAFF.